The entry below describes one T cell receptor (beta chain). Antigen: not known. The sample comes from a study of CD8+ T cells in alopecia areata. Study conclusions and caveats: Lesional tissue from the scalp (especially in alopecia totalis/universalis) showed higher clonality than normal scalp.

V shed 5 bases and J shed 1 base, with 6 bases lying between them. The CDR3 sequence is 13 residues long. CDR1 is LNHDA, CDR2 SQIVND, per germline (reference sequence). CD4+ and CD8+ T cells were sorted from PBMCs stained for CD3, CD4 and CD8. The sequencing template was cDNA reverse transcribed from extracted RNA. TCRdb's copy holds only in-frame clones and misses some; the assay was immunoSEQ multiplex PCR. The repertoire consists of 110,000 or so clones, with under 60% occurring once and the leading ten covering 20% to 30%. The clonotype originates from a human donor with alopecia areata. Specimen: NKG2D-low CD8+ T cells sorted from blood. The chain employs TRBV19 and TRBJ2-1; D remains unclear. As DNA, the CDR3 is TGTGCCAGTAGTGCGCTTTCCTACAATGAGCAGTTCTTC. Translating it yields CASSALSYNEQFF.